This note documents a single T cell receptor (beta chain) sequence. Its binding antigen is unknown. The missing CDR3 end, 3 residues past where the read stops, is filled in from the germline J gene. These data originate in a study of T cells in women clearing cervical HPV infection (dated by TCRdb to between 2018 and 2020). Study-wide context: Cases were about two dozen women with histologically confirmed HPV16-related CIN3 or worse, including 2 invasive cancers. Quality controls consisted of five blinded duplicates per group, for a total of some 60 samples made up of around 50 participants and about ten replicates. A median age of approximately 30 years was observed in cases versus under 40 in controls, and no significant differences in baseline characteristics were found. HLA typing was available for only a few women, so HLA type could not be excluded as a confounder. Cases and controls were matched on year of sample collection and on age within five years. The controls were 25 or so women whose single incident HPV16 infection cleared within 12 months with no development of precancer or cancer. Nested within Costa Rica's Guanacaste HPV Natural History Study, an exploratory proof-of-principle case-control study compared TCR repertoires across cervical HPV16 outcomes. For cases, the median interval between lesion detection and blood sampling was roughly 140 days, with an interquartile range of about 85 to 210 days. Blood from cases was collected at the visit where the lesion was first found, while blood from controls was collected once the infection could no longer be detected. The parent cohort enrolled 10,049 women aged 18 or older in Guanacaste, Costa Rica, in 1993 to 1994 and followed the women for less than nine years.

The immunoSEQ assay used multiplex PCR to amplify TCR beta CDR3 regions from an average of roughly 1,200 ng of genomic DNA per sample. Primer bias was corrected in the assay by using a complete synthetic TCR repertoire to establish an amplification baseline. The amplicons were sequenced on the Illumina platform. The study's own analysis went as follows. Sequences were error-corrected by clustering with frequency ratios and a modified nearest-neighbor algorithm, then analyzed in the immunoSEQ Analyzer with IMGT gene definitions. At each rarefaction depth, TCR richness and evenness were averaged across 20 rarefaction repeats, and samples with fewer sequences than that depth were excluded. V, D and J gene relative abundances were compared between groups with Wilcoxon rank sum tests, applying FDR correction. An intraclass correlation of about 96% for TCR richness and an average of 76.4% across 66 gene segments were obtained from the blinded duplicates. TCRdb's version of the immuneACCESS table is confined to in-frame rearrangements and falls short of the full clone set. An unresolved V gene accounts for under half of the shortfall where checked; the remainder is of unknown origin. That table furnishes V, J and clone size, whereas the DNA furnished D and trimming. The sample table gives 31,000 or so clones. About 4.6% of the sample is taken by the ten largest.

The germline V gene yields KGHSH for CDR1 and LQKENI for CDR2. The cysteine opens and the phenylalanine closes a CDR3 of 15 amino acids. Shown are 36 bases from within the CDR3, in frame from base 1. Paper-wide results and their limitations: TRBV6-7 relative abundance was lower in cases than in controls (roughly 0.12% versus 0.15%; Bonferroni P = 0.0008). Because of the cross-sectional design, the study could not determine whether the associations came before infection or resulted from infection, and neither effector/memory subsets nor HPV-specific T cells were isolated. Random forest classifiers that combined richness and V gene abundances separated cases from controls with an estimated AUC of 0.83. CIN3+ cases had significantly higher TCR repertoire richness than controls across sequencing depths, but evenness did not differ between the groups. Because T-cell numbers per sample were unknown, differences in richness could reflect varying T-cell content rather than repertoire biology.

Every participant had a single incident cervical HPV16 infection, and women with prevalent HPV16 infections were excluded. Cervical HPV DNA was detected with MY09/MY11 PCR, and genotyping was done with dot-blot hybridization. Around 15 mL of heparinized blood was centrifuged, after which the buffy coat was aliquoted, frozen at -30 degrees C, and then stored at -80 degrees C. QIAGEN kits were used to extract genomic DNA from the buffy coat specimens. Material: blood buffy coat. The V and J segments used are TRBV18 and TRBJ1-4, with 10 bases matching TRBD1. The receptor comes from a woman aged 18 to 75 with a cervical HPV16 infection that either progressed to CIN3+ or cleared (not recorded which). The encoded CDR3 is CASSRLGQGDSPLFF. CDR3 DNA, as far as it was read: TGTGCCAGCTCGCGACTCGGACAGGGGGATTCACCA.